The 10 T cell receptor beta chains given below trace back to one sample, sequenced in a study of blood T cell repertoires in COVID-19. Sequenced by immunoSEQ multiplex PCR; TCRdb stores in-frame clones only, minus some. The table includes roughly 180,000 clones, roughly 84% detected once. Sequencing was carried out using PBMCs or T cells enriched from blood (not recorded which). Receptors originate from a man between 60 and 75 years old who had recovered from COVID-19.

The chain uses TRBV19 and TRBJ2-7; D gene ambiguous. Germline V gene data show CDR1 as LNHDA and CDR2 as SQIVND (reference sequence). Trimming stripped 1 base from V and 2 bases from J, with 9 bases between. CDR3 length equals 14 residues. The CDR3 here is CASSIVGVPYEQYF. CDR3 nucleotides: TGTGCCAGTAGTATAGTAGGAGTTCCCTACGAGCAGTACTTC.

The rearrangement uses TRBV9 and TRBJ1-1; D is perhaps TRBD1 (5 bases). CDR3 length: 15 amino acids. V was trimmed by 4 bases and J by 1 base, leaving 14 bases between them. Germline values: CDR1 SGDLS, CDR2 YYNGEE. The CDR3 DNA follows: TGTGCCAGCAGCCCAGAGACAGTACGGAACACTGAAGCTTTCTTT. It codes for CASSPETVRNTEAFF.

The rearrangement uses TRBV13 and TRBJ2-3, with TRBD2 matching over 7 bases. The CDR3 consists of 15 residues. Unmatched junction bases numbered 14, after V lost 4 bases and J lost 10 bases. Germline CDR1 and CDR2: PRHDT and FYEKMQ (reference sequence). Here the CDR3 DNA reads TGTGCCAGCAGCTCCGCCGGGGAGCGGGGAGGGTCGCAGTATTTT. Translating gives CASSSAGERGGSQYF.

The CDR3 here is CASAAGSNQPQHF. The CDR3 nucleotides read TGTGCCTCAGCCGCAGGGTCCAATCAGCCCCAGCATTTT. The rearrangement joins TRBV19 to TRBJ1-5; D may be TRBD1 (5 bases). Trimming left V 11 bases short and J 3 bases short, with 14 bases between. The CDR3 spans 13 residues. Germline V gene sequence: CDR1 LNHDA, CDR2 SQIVND (reference sequence).

The chain joins TRBV5-5 to TRBJ2-3, with 9 bases identical to TRBD1. The CDR3 runs to 18 residues. Germline V gives CDR1 SGHKS, CDR2 YYEKEE (reference sequence). J was trimmed by 6 bases and V by 4 bases; bases with no gene match: 18. CDR3 loop: CASSPLMRDRVVPDTQYF. CDR3 bases: TGTGCCAGCAGCCCCCTAATGAGGGACAGGGTGGTTCCGGATACGCAGTATTTT.

The CDR3 loop is CASSSGRDTGSYEQYF. The CDR3, as DNA: TGTGCCAGCAGCTCAGGACGGGACACGGGGTCCTACGAGCAGTACTTC. V is TRBV7-2 and J is TRBJ2-7; tentatively, D is TRBD1 (6 bases). The CDR3 runs 16 residues. Per germline, CDR1 SGHTA and CDR2 FQGNSA. V was cut by 4 bases and J by 1 base, with 17 bases left in between.

The chain uses TRBV5-4 and TRBJ1-2, with 7 bases identical to TRBD1. Trimming at V came to 4 bases and at J to 7 bases, leaving 7 bases not matched to a gene. This CDR3 comprises 13 residues. The germline gives CDR1 SGHNT, CDR2 YYREEE (reference sequence). CDR3 loop: CASSMDRSSGYTF. CDR3 in DNA: TGTGCCAGCAGCATGGACAGGAGCTCTGGCTACACCTTC.

This chain connects TRBV5-1 to TRBJ2-1; 9 bases line up with TRBD2. The ends lost 4 bases at V and 5 bases at J; junction bases unmatched: 13. This CDR3 has 17 amino acids. Germline-derived CDR1 and CDR2 are SGHRS and YFSETQ. The CDR3 DNA reads TGCGCCAGCAGCCCCCTTGGGGCTAGCGGGAACAACAATGAGCAGTTCTTC. Protein product: CASSPLGASGNNNEQFF.

This rearrangement joins TRBV30 to TRBJ2-7; 11 nucleotides align to TRBD2. Trimming took 0 bases from V and 2 from J; bases not matched to a gene: 15. Per the germline V gene, CDR1 is GTSNPN and CDR2 is SVGIG (reference sequence). CDR3 length equals 19 residues. The CDR3 here is CAWSVYVFGGTSGTYEQYF. In DNA form, the CDR3 reads TGTGCCTGGAGTGTGTACGTATTCGGAGGGACTAGCGGAACCTACGAGCAGTACTTC.

The chain uses TRBV28 and TRBJ2-2, with D possibly matching TRBD1 (7 bases). Looked up from germline, CDR1 is MDHEN and CDR2 is SYDVKM. CDR3 size: 15 residues. V gave up 4 bases and J gave up 4 bases, with 13 bases separating them. The CDR3, as DNA: TGTGCCAGCAGTTGGGGCAGGGGGGTCACCGGGGAGCTGTTTTTT. This gives the protein CASSWGRGVTGELFF. Drawing the rest from reference TRBV28 and TRBJ2-2, the complete variable domain is DVKVTQSSRYLVKRTGEKVFLECVQDMDHENMFWYRQDPGLGLRLIYFSYDVKMKEKGDIPEGYSVSREKKERFSLILESASTNQTSMYLCASSWGRGVTGELFFGEGSRLTVL.